One sample yielded the 27 T cell receptor beta chains listed below, sequenced in a study of response to subunit inactivated influenza vaccine. TCRdb reprocessed the RT-PCR reads with MiXCR, giving one entry per CDR3 protein. The sample includes about 480,000 distinct CDR3 sequences, 13% of them seen just once. This specimen consisted of PBMCs from blood, obtained roughly 6 weeks after vaccination. These receptors were taken from a man aged 45 to 65 who received an inactivated influenza vaccine.

This clonotype was observed many times. The chain recombines TRBV20-1 with TRBJ2-7, with 8 bases that match TRBD2. CDR1 and CDR2 (germline): DFQATT, SNEGSKA (reference sequence). CDR3 size: 15 residues. V trimming: 0 bases; J trimming: 1 base; junction bases outside the gene matches: 5. CDR3 sequence reads: CSARDFTSGSYEQYF. CDR3 sequence (DNA): TGCAGTGCTAGAGATTTCACTAGCGGTTCCTACGAGCAGTACTTC.

This clonotype occurred many times. This rearrangement joins TRBV5-1 to TRBJ2-7; D uncertain. CDR3 length equals 15 residues. Germline V gives CDR1 SGHRS, CDR2 YFSETQ. Trimming took 1 base from V and 4 from J, leaving 15 bases between them. The CDR3 protein is CASSLQGDTLYEQYF. The CDR3 DNA reads as TGCGCCAGCAGCTTGCAAGGAGACACGCTTTACGAGCAGTACTTC.

In this sample, this clonotype turned up a few times. The chain carries TRBV2 and TRBJ2-2; TRBD2 is a possible D gene (6 bases). Germline V gives CDR1 SNHLY, CDR2 FYNNEI. The CDR3 covers 15 residues. Trimming took 7 bases from V and 4 from J, leaving 16 bases between them. This CDR3 is CASNPEGGFTGELFF. CDR3 DNA: TGTGCCAGCAATCCGGAGGGCGGTTTCACCGGGGAGCTGTTTTTT.

V gene TRBV4-1 combines with J gene TRBJ2-7; 7 nucleotides agree with TRBD2. CDR3 length: 17 residues. Looked up from germline, CDR1 is MGHRA and CDR2 is YSYEKL. After removal of 0 bases from V and 3 bases from J, the junction contained 11 bases not matched to a gene. CDR3 amino acids: CASSQDFGGGADYEQYF. CDR3 in DNA: TGCGCCAGCAGCCAAGACTTTGGCGGGGGAGCAGACTACGAGCAGTACTTC.

This clonotype has a handful of counts. The gene calls are TRBV12-3 or TRBV12-4 and TRBJ2-1; 13 positions agree with TRBD2. V lost 6 bases, J lost 10 bases, and 18 bases stayed unmatched. The CDR3 extends over 18 amino acids. The CDR3 sequence is CASSPGTSGISVLGEQFF. The DNA of the CDR3 is TGTGCCAGCAGCCCGGGGACTAGCGGGATCTCCGTTTTGGGGGAGCAGTTCTTC.

A note on this clonotype: This may be a read error, as it is one base from a much larger clone. The CDR3 DNA reads as TGTGCCAGCATCCGTGAGGGGAATGAGCAGTTCTTC. This translates into CASIREGNEQFF. V and J are TRBV3-1 and TRBJ2-1; D tentatively fits TRBD1 or TRBD2 (5 bases each). Deletions cut 7 bases from V and 7 bases from J, with 11 bases between. This CDR3 region has 12 residues. The V gene's germline CDR1 is LGHDT and CDR2 YNNKEL (reference sequence).

This clonotype was found a few times. The chain employs TRBV20-1 and TRBJ2-7; 10 nucleotides match TRBD2. The germline V gene has CDR1 DFQATT and CDR2 SNEGSKA (reference sequence). The CDR3 runs 15 residues. V lost 5 bases and J lost 1; bases outside the gene matches: 8. CDR3 amino acids: CSAYPSGSPSYEQYF. The CDR3 DNA reads as TGCAGTGCTTACCCTAGCGGGAGCCCATCCTACGAGCAGTACTTC.

This clonotype has a handful of counts. This chain joins TRBV7-9 and TRBJ1-3, with unresolved D. The V and J ends lost 1 base and 1 base respectively, with 11 bases between them. The CDR3 runs 16 residues. Per the germline V gene, CDR1 is SEHNR and CDR2 is FQNEAQ (reference sequence). The CDR3 region is CASSLEPGRSGNTIYF. CDR3 bases: TGTGCCAGCAGCTTAGAGCCAGGCAGGTCTGGAAACACCATATATTTT.

The rearrangement uses TRBV7-3 and TRBJ2-2, with D unclear. V dropped 1 base and J dropped 1 base, with 10 bases sitting between them. Germline CDR1 and CDR2: SGHTA and FQGTGA. The CDR3 covers 16 residues. The CDR3 nucleotides read TGTGCCAGCAGCTTAAGAATACCCATGAACACCGGGGAGCTGTTTTTT. Translating it yields CASSLRIPMNTGELFF.

This clonotype was seen many times. The CDR3 DNA reads TGTGCCATCAAGGGCAATTTGAACACTGAAGCTTTCTTT. Its translation: CAIKGNLNTEAFF. The V and J genes are TRBV10-3 and TRBJ1-1; D not certain. The CDR3 totals 13 residues. Germline CDR1 and CDR2: ENHRY and SYGVKD. The germline V and J ends were trimmed by 7 bases and 0 bases, with 9 bases remaining between them.

The chain is built from TRBV10-3 and TRBJ1-6; weak D call: TRBD1 (5 bases). Germline assignment: CDR1 ENHRY and CDR2 SYGVKD. V lost 0 bases and J 9 bases, leaving 9 bases between the germline ends. The CDR3 has 14 amino acids. As DNA, the CDR3 is TGTGCCATCAGTGAGTCGGTAGGGGTTTCACCCCTCCACTTT. Translation: CAISESVGVSPLHF.

Only a few counts were recorded for this clonotype. The V and J genes are TRBV5-1 and TRBJ2-7; 11 bases align to TRBD2. The CDR3 is made up of 14 amino acids. Trimming removed 4 bases from V and 6 bases from J; junction bases left unmatched: 6. CDR1 is SGHRS, CDR2 YFSETQ, per germline. CDR3 protein: CASSITSGSVEQYF. The DNA of the CDR3 is TGCGCCAGCAGCATTACTAGCGGGAGTGTCGAGCAGTACTTC.

This CDR3 is CASSPPGTNEKLFF. CDR3 coding DNA: TGTGCCAGCAGTCCGCCAGGGACTAATGAAAAACTGTTTTTT. This chain connects TRBV28 to TRBJ1-4; D perhaps matches TRBD1 (5 bases). This CDR3 comprises 14 residues. The V and J ends lost 5 bases and 2 bases respectively, with 9 bases between them. In germline, CDR1 is MDHEN, CDR2 SYDVKM.

This clonotype has just a few counts. V gene TRBV12-3 or TRBV12-4 combines with J gene TRBJ2-7; possible D gene TRBD1, 5 bases. The CDR3 totals 17 residues. Trimming shortened V by 3 bases and J by 2 bases, and 20 bases separated the two germline ends. The CDR3 region has the DNA TGTGCCAGCAGTTTTCAGGGTAATACTATGGGTACCTACGAGCAGTACTTC. This gives the protein CASSFQGNTMGTYEQYF.

As regards this clonotype: An end of the junction differs from the germline gene, which may be a read error. The chain couples TRBV27 to TRBJ2-2, with unresolved D. Germline V lookup: CDR1 MNHEY, CDR2 SMNVEV (reference sequence). This CDR3 comprises 15 residues. CDR3 amino acids: CASKPWQKNTWELFF. Written as DNA, the CDR3 is TGTGCCAGCAAACCGTGGCAGAAAAACACCTGGGAGCTGTTTTTT.

Many counts were recorded for this clonotype. This chain uses TRBV20-1 with TRBJ2-5; the match to TRBD2 covers 11 bases. CDR1 is DFQATT, CDR2 SNEGSKA, per germline (reference sequence). V shed 1 base, J shed 1 base, and the junction held 2 bases outside the gene matches. This CDR3 is 15 amino acids long. The CDR3 protein is CSARGLAGSQETQYF. The CDR3 bases are TGCAGTGCTAGAGGACTAGCGGGGTCCCAAGAGACCCAGTACTTC.

This clonotype has only a few counts. This chain joins TRBV27 and TRBJ2-1; 10 bases match TRBD2. The CDR3 is 15 residues long. CDR1 MNHEY and CDR2 SMNVEV come from the germline V gene (reference sequence). Germline trimming cut 5 bases from V and 5 bases from J; bases unmatched to any gene: 6. CDR3 sequence: CASSILAGVHNEQFF. In DNA form, the CDR3 reads TGTGCCAGCAGTATTCTAGCGGGAGTACACAATGAGCAGTTCTTC.

This clonotype turned up a few times. This chain connects TRBV6-2 or TRBV6-3 to TRBJ2-3, with D possibly called TRBD1 or TRBD2 (6 bases each). CDR3 size: 16 residues. V dropped 2 bases and J dropped 5 bases, with 17 bases sitting between them. Germline assignment: CDR1 MNHEY and CDR2 SVGEGT. CDR3 amino acids: CASSYARGVVGDTQYF. The CDR3 coding sequence is TGTGCCAGCAGTTACGCGAGGGGGGTCGTCGGAGATACGCAGTATTTT.

This clonotype was found many times. The chain couples TRBV12-3 or TRBV12-4 to TRBJ2-5; 8 bases align to TRBD1. The CDR3 totals 14 residues. J gave up 2 bases and V 3 bases, and 2 bases lay outside the gene matches. The CDR3 protein is CASSFGTGQETQYF. In DNA form, the CDR3 reads TGTGCCAGCAGTTTCGGGACAGGACAAGAGACCCAGTACTTC.

This clonotype was seen a few times. The V gene is TRBV5-1, the J gene TRBJ1-1; perhaps TRBD1 as D (5 bases). Germline V gene sequence: CDR1 SGHRS, CDR2 YFSETQ. The CDR3 sequence is 14 residues long. V lost 4 bases and J lost 11, with 21 bases in between. CDR3 DNA: TGCGCCAGCAGCCCAGAGGGCAGGGCTCTCGATGCTTTCTTT. Its translation is CASSPEGRALDAFF.

The genes are TRBV6-2 or TRBV6-3 and TRBJ2-5; 8 bases agree with TRBD1. This CDR3 is built from 14 residues. CDR1 is MNHEY and CDR2 is SVGEGT in the germline V gene. J was trimmed by 4 bases and V by 10 bases; bases with no gene match: 11. The CDR3, as DNA: TGTGCCACCCTCGTCGGCAGGGGGCGAGAGACCCAGTACTTC. Protein product: CATLVGRGRETQYF.

This clonotype was detected only a few times. The rearrangement links TRBV29-1 to TRBJ2-7; a possible D gene is TRBD2 (6 bases). Germline-derived CDR1 and CDR2 are SQVTM and ANQGSEA. This CDR3 is 16 amino acids long. Trimming took 4 bases from V and 3 from J, leaving 22 bases between them. This CDR3 is CSVAGVVGRKGYEQYF. The DNA of the CDR3 is TGCAGCGTTGCTGGGGTTGTGGGGAGGAAGGGCTACGAGCAGTACTTC.

This clonotype was counted ten times or more. The rearrangement joins TRBV7-9 to TRBJ2-1; TRBD2 matches at 11 bases. CDR1 and CDR2 from the germline V gene are SEHNR and FQNEAQ (reference sequence). The CDR3 loop spans 15 amino acids. Unmatched junction bases numbered 3, after V lost 5 bases and J lost 3 bases. CDR3 nucleotide sequence: TGTGCCAGCAGCCCGGGACTAGCGGACTACAATGAGCAGTTCTTC. It specifies CASSPGLADYNEQFF.

This clonotype occurred many times. The chain is built from TRBV27 and TRBJ1-6; 10 bases are a match to TRBD1. The CDR3 is 17 amino acids. Germline V lookup: CDR1 MNHEY, CDR2 SMNVEV (reference sequence). J gave up 1 base and V 3 bases, and 3 bases lay outside the gene matches. CDR3 residues: CASSLGQGWSYNSPLHF. CDR3 in DNA: TGTGCCAGCAGTTTGGGACAGGGGTGGTCCTATAATTCACCCCTCCACTTT.

V and J are TRBV6-2 or TRBV6-3 and TRBJ1-2; D gene uncertain. Deletions cut 4 bases from V and 1 base from J, with 10 bases between. Germline CDR1 reads MNHEY; CDR2 reads SVGEGT. The CDR3 spans 14 residues. This CDR3 reads CASSFGKNNYGYTF. CDR3 bases: TGTGCCAGCAGTTTTGGTAAAAATAACTATGGCTACACCTTC.

In this sample, this clonotype turned up a few times. The gene calls are TRBV5-1 and TRBJ2-1; no reliable D call. There are 13 residues in the CDR3. CDR1 and CDR2 (germline): SGHRS, YFSETQ. V lost 0 bases to trimming and J lost 6 bases, with 7 bases between them. This CDR3 is CASSLAVANEQFF. CDR3 bases: TGCGCCAGCAGCTTGGCCGTTGCCAATGAGCAGTTCTTC.

This clonotype has only a few counts. The CDR3 DNA sequence: TGCAGTGCTAGTTCCCAGGACAGGGGGTTTGGGGAGTTCTTC. Its translation is CSASSQDRGFGEFF. The rearrangement joins TRBV20-1 to TRBJ2-1; 10 bases fit TRBD1. Per the germline V gene, CDR1 is DFQATT and CDR2 is SNEGSKA (reference sequence). Trimming cost V 3 bases and J 14 bases; bases outside gene matches: 13. CDR3 length: 14 residues.